Given below is one T cell receptor (beta chain) in context. Its specificity is unknown. The data belong to a study of cytomegalovirus exposure and HLA in healthy donors. V lost 5 bases and J 3 bases, leaving 16 bases between the germline ends. CDR1 is SEHNR and CDR2 is FQNEAQ in the germline V gene (reference sequence). CDR3 length equals 15 residues. Study-wide results and limits: HLA alleles were associated with 18,000 or so TCR beta sequences in a later analysis at 0.05 false discovery rate. A link between a missense DCLRE1C variant and TCR beta V- and J-gene trimming emerged from a later analysis. Among donors in an Asian-associated ancestry cluster, a later analysis reportedly found fewer N-insertions than the roughly 680-donor mean.

Amplification used 60 Vbeta primers and 13 Jbeta primers. This table comes from immunoSEQ multiplex PCR, and its TCRdb copy is limited to in-frame clones, with some not included. The sample lists 150,000 or so clones; about 79% were seen once. The TCR was taken from a man aged 50 to 59 in good health and CMV-seropositive. The chain combines TRBV7-9 with TRBJ1-2; D may be TRBD1 (6 bases). The sequenced sample was PBMCs. The CDR3 is CASSLGQRLDYGYTF. Here the CDR3 DNA reads TGTGCCAGCAGCCTCGGACAGCGATTAGACTATGGCTACACCTTC. Variable domain in full (rest from reference TRBV7-9 and TRBJ1-2): DTGVSQNPRHKITKRGQNVTFRCDPISEHNRLYWYRQTLGQGPEFLTYFQNEAQLEKSRLLSDRFSAERPKGSFSTLEIQRTEQGDSAMYLCASSLGQRLDYGYTFGSGTRLTVV.